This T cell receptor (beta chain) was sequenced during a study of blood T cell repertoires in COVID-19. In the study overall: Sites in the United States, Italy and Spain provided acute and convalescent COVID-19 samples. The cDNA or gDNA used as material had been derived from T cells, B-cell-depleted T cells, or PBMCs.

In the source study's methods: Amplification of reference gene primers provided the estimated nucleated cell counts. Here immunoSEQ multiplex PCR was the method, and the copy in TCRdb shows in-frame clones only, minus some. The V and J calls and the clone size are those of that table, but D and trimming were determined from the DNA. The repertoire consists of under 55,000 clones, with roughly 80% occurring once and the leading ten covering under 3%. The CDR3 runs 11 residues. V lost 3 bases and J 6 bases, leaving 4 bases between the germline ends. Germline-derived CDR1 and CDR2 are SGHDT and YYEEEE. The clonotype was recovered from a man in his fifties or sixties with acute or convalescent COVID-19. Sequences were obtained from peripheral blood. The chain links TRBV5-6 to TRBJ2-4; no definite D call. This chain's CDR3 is CASSSLNIQYF. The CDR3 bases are TGTGCCAGCAGCTCTCTAAACATTCAGTACTTC. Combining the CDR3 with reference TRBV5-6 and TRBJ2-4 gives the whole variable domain DAGVTQSPTHLIKTRGQQVTLRCSPKSGHDTVSWYQQALGQGPQFIFQYYEEEERQRGNFPDRFSGHQFPNYSSELNVNALLLGDSALYLCASSSLNIQYFGAGTRLSVL.